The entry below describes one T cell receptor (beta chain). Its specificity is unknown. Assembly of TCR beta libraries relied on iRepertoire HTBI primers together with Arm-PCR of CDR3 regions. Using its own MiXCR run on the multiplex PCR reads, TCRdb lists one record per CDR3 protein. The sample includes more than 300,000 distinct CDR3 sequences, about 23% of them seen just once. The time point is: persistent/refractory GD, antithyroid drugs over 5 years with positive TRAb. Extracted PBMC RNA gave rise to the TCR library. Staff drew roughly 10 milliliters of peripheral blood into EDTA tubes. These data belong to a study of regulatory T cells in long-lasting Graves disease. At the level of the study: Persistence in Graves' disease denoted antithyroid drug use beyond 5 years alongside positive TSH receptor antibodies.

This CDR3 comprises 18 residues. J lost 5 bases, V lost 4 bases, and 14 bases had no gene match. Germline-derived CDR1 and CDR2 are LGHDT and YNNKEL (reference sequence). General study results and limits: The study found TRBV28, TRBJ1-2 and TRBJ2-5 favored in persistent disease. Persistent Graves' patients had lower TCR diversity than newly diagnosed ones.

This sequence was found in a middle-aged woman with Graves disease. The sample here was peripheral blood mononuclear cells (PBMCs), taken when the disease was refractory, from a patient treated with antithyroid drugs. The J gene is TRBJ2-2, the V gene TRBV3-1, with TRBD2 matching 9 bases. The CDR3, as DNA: TGTGCCAGCAGCCCAGACCCTGACGGACTAGCGCGAACCGGGGAGCTGTTTTTT. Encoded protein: CASSPDPDGLARTGELFF.